The 25 T cell receptor beta chains given below trace back to one sample, sequenced in a study of blood T cell repertoires in COVID-19. Sequencing used immunoSEQ multiplex PCR; TCRdb keeps in-frame clones, though not all of them. The sample includes about 270,000 clones, approximately 90% of them seen just once. Sequences were obtained from PBMCs or T cells enriched from blood (not recorded which). Receptors were obtained from a woman younger than 45 with acute COVID-19.

The chain joins TRBV28 to TRBJ2-3; 8 nucleotides align to TRBD2. Germline V lookup: CDR1 MDHEN, CDR2 SYDVKM. The CDR3 is 13 residues long. The CDR3 region has the DNA TGTGGGATAGCGGGATGGAACACAGATACGCAGTATTTT. Translation gives CGIAGWNTDTQYF.

Worth noting for this clone: In the same sample, other DNA sequences code for this CDR3. The gene calls are TRBV27 and TRBJ1-1, with TRBD1 identical over 9 bases. V shed 6 bases, J shed 6 bases, and the junction held 11 bases outside the gene matches. Germline V gene lookup returns CDR1 MNHEY and CDR2 SMNVEV (reference sequence). The CDR3 contains 15 residues. The CDR3 protein is CASSRQGGVGAEAFF. The CDR3 DNA reads as TGTGCCAGCAGCCGACAGGGGGGGGTGGGTGCTGAAGCTTTCTTT.

The chain combines TRBV20-1 with TRBJ1-1; 8 positions agree with TRBD1. Germline-derived CDR1 and CDR2 are DFQATT and SNEGSKA (reference sequence). Trimming took 3 bases from V and 5 from J; bases not matched to a gene: 17. CDR3 length equals 17 residues. CDR3 DNA: TGCAGTGCTAGTCGGGACAGGCTTTACATGAGTGGGACTGAAGCTTTCTTT. This codes for CSASRDRLYMSGTEAFF.

This clone was detected only a few times. The chain carries TRBV27 and TRBJ2-1; no clear D gene. The CDR3 extends over 13 amino acids. The germline gives CDR1 MNHEY, CDR2 SMNVEV (reference sequence). V lost 8 bases, J lost 9 bases, and 17 bases lay in between. The chain's CDR3 is CASRPNWATEQFF. CDR3 nucleotides: TGTGCCAGCCGGCCTAATTGGGCAACTGAGCAGTTCTTC.

This chain links TRBV6-1 with TRBJ2-5, with D perhaps matching TRBD2 (6 bases). This CDR3 spans 14 amino acids. Trimming removed 1 base from V and 7 bases from J, with 13 bases in between. Germline V gene sequence: CDR1 MNHNS, CDR2 SASEGT. Here the CDR3 reads CASSEGRGFGTQYF. In DNA form, the CDR3 reads TGTGCCAGCAGTGAAGGGCGGGGTTTTGGGACCCAGTACTTC.

The rearrangement joins TRBV19 to TRBJ2-2; D perhaps matches TRBD2 (5 bases). The CDR3 sequence is 13 residues long. CDR1 and CDR2 (germline): LNHDA, SQIVND (reference sequence). Between the trimmed V and J ends, which lost 6 bases and 4 bases, there was a span of 9 bases. The CDR3: CASRKEGTGELFF. The CDR3 DNA is TGTGCCAGTAGAAAAGAGGGCACCGGGGAGCTGTTTTTT.

J is TRBJ1-4 and V is TRBV30; 7 positions match TRBD1. The CDR3 extends over 14 amino acids. V trimming: 2 bases; J trimming: 7 bases; junction bases outside the gene matches: 7. Looked up from germline, CDR1 is GTSNPN and CDR2 is SVGIG (reference sequence). CDR3 protein: CAWSRTGFGEKLFF. DNA of the CDR3: TGTGCCTGGAGTCGGACAGGCTTTGGTGAAAAACTGTTTTTT.

This clone showed up just once. The gene calls are TRBV19 and TRBJ1-1; D is uncertain. The CDR3 loop spans 15 amino acids. Germline lookup yields CDR1 LNHDA and CDR2 SQIVND (reference sequence). Between the trimmed V and J ends, which lost 5 bases and 0 bases, there was a span of 13 bases. DNA of the CDR3: TGTGCCAGTAGTCTGGGGAGCCTGGTGAACACTGAAGCTTTCTTT. It codes for CASSLGSLVNTEAFF.

J is TRBJ1-5 and V is TRBV28; no reliable D call. Between the trimmed V and J ends, which lost 6 bases and 5 bases, there was a span of 14 bases. The CDR3 totals 14 residues. The V gene's germline CDR1 is MDHEN and CDR2 SYDVKM. The CDR3 reads CASRSRGTDQPQHF. CDR3 DNA sequence: TGTGCCAGCAGATCCCGGGGTACGGATCAGCCCCAGCATTTT.

The chain recombines TRBV11-2 with TRBJ2-3; the D is unclear. The V end was cut by 0 bases, the J end by 2 bases, with 3 bases between. CDR1 is SGHAT and CDR2 is FQNNGV in the germline V gene. CDR3 length: 13 residues. The CDR3 nucleotides read TGTGCCAGCAGCTTAGACAACACAGATACGCAGTATTTT. Residues: CASSLDNTDTQYF.

The gene calls are TRBV19 and TRBJ2-2; 10 nucleotides align to TRBD1. The CDR3 totals 14 residues. V gave up 9 bases and J gave up 1 base; unmatched junction bases: 2. Germline CDR1 LNHDA, CDR2 SQIVND (reference sequence). Written as DNA, the CDR3 is TGTGCCAGCAGGACAGGGGGGAACACCGGGGAGCTGTTTTTT. It codes for CASRTGGNTGELFF. The whole variable domain, remainder taken from reference TRBV19 and TRBJ2-2, is DGGITQSPKYLFRKEGQNVTLSCEQNLNHDAMYWYRQDPGQGLRLIYYSQIVNDFQKGDIAEGYSVSREKKESFPLTVTSAQKNPTAFYLCASRTGGNTGELFFGEGSRLTVL.

The chain is built from TRBV5-1 and TRBJ2-1, with 8 bases lining up with TRBD1. Germline CDR1 SGHRS, CDR2 YFSETQ. V lost 6 bases, J lost 6 bases, and 8 bases stayed unmatched. This CDR3 region has 14 residues. The DNA of the CDR3 is TGCGCCAGCAACGACAGGGGCCACGGCAATGAGCAGTTCTTC. It translates to CASNDRGHGNEQFF. The full variable domain, its missing parts supplied by reference TRBV5-1 and TRBJ2-1, is KAGVTQTPRYLIKTRGQQVTLSCSPISGHRSVSWYQQTPGQGLQFLFEYFSETQRNKGNFPGRFSGRQFSNSRSEMNVSTLELGDSALYLCASNDRGHGNEQFFGPGTRLTVL.

The chain recombines TRBV3-1 (or the pseudogene TRBV3-2) with TRBJ1-1; D is ambiguous. The CDR3 is 12 residues long. Germline V lookup: CDR1 LGHDT, CDR2 YNNKEL (reference sequence). The ends were cut back, 0 bases at V and 11 bases at J, with 10 bases in the middle. The CDR3 nucleotides are TGTGCCAGCAGCCAAGACTTGGCGGGGGCTTTCTTT. It codes for CASSQDLAGAFF.

This rearrangement joins TRBV5-1 to TRBJ2-3; 8 nucleotides line up with TRBD1. V lost 4 bases to trimming and J lost 11 bases; unmatched junction nucleotides: 12. The CDR3 is made up of 14 amino acids. Germline values: CDR1 SGHRS, CDR2 YFSETQ. DNA for the CDR3: TGCGCCAGCAGCACGCGGACAGGGCCGGATGGGCAGTATTTT. Translating it yields CASSTRTGPDGQYF.

The J gene is TRBJ1-3, the V gene TRBV7-9; no clear D gene. Trimming took off 2 bases at V and 4 bases at J, with 18 bases between the two ends. The CDR3 covers 17 residues. Looked up from germline, CDR1 is SEHNR and CDR2 is FQNEAQ (reference sequence). The CDR3 loop reads CASSLNPETRRGNTIYF. The CDR3 DNA reads as TGTGCCAGCAGCTTAAACCCTGAGACAAGGAGGGGAAACACCATATATTTT.

This chain uses TRBV5-4 with TRBJ2-2; TRBD1 might be the D (6 bases). CDR3 length equals 16 residues. V lost 0 bases, J lost 5 bases, and 14 bases lay in between. CDR1 SGHNT and CDR2 YYREEE come from the germline V gene (reference sequence). The CDR3 nucleotides are TGTGCCAGCAGCTTGGGAGGGGGAGTGGGTACCGGGGAGCTGTTTTTT. Protein product: CASSLGGGVGTGELFF.

This chain's CDR3 is CASSIDRAITDTQYF. The CDR3 DNA reads TGTGCCAGCAGCATAGACAGGGCAATCACAGATACGCAGTATTTT. The V gene is TRBV5-4, the J gene TRBJ2-3, with TRBD1 identical over 7 bases. Unmatched junction bases numbered 7, after V lost 4 bases and J lost 2 bases. From germline, CDR1 is SGHNT and CDR2 YYREEE (reference sequence). CDR3 length equals 15 residues.

This clone was seen a single time. The chain couples TRBV6-4 to TRBJ2-3, with 11 positions matching TRBD2. The CDR3 contains 15 residues. The trim removed 6 bases at V and 4 bases at J, leaving 6 bases unmatched. The germline gives CDR1 MRHNA, CDR2 SNTAGT. In DNA form, the CDR3 reads TGTGCCAGCAGAGCGGGACTAGCGGACTCAGATACGCAGTATTTT. This codes for CASRAGLADSDTQYF.

The chain couples TRBV4-1 to TRBJ2-1; weak D call: TRBD1 (8 bases). Trimming pared 4 bases from V and 5 bases from J, leaving 18 bases between. The V gene's germline CDR1 is MGHRA and CDR2 YSYEKL. There are 16 residues in the CDR3. The CDR3 DNA sequence: TGCGCCAGCAGCCCTCAGCGGGACAGGACCGACAATGAGCAGTTCTTC. Translation: CASSPQRDRTDNEQFF.

The rearrangement links TRBV5-4 to TRBJ1-2, with D possibly being TRBD1 (5 bases). Germline V gene data show CDR1 as SGHNT and CDR2 as YYREEE (reference sequence). CDR3 length: 14 amino acids. V was clipped by 0 bases and J by 3 bases, with 9 bases between them. CDR3 region: CASSLVTGYYGYTF. The CDR3 DNA sequence: TGTGCCAGCAGCTTGGTAACAGGATACTATGGCTACACCTTC.

This rearrangement joins TRBV18 to TRBJ2-4; a possible D gene is TRBD1 (6 bases). The CDR3 is 12 residues long. Germline V gives CDR1 KGHSH, CDR2 LQKENI. Trimming removed 4 bases from V and 7 bases from J, with 8 bases in between. DNA of the CDR3: TGTGCCAGCTCACAGGACAGTAACATTCAGTACTTC. This encodes CASSQDSNIQYF.

The rearrangement links TRBV3-1 (or the pseudogene TRBV3-2) to TRBJ2-5; 11 nucleotides align to TRBD2. J was trimmed by 5 bases and V by 6 bases; bases with no gene match: 8. CDR3 length equals 15 residues. The germline CDR1 and CDR2 sequences are LGHDT and YNNKEL (reference sequence). The CDR3 is CASRLAGEGRETQYF. CDR3 DNA: TGTGCCAGCAGACTAGCGGGAGAGGGGAGGGAGACCCAGTACTTC.

The chain combines TRBV4-1 with TRBJ1-4; the D gene is possibly TRBD1 (5 bases). The V and J ends lost 8 bases and 6 bases respectively, with 19 bases between them. Germline CDR1 MGHRA, CDR2 YSYEKL. This CDR3 has 15 residues. CDR3 bases: TGCGCCAGCTGCCCCCTGCAGGGATCAGATGAAAAACTGTTTTTT. This sequence encodes CASCPLQGSDEKLFF.

The chain joins TRBV6-5 to TRBJ2-7; 7 bases are shared with TRBD2. Germline loops: CDR1 MNHEY, CDR2 SVGAGI. CDR3 length equals 16 residues. Germline trimming cut 0 bases from V and 6 bases from J; bases unmatched to any gene: 11. The CDR3 coding sequence is TGTGCCAGCAGTTACTCGGCCACGGTGGGAGGGCTCGAGCAGTACTTC. It specifies CASSYSATVGGLEQYF.

The chain recombines TRBV7-6 with TRBJ2-3, with 10 bases lining up with TRBD2. Losses at the gene ends were 6 bases for V and 8 bases for J; bases not matched to a gene: 11. CDR3 length: 15 amino acids. CDR1 SGHVS and CDR2 FNYEAQ come from the germline V gene. The CDR3 reads CASRDGTSERSTQYF. The CDR3 DNA is TGTGCCAGCAGGGATGGGACTAGCGAGAGGAGTACGCAGTATTTT.